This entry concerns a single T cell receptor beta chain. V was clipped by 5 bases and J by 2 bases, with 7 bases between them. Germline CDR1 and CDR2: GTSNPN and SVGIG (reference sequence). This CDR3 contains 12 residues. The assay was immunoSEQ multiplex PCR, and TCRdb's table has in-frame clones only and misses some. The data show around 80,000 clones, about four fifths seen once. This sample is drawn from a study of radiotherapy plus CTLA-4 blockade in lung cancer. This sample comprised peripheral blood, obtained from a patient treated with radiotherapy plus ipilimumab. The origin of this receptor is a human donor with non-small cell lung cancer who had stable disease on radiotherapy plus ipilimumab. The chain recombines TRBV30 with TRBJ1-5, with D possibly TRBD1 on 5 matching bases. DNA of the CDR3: TGTGCCTGGGACAGCGGCAATCAGCCCCAGCATTTT. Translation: CAWDSGNQPQHF. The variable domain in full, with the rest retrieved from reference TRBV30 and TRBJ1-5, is SQTIHQWPATLVQPVGSPLSLECTVEGTSNPNLYWYRQAAGRGLQLLFYSVGIGQISSEVPQNLSASRPQDRQFILSSKKLLLSDSGFYLCAWDSGNQPQHFGDGTRLSIL.